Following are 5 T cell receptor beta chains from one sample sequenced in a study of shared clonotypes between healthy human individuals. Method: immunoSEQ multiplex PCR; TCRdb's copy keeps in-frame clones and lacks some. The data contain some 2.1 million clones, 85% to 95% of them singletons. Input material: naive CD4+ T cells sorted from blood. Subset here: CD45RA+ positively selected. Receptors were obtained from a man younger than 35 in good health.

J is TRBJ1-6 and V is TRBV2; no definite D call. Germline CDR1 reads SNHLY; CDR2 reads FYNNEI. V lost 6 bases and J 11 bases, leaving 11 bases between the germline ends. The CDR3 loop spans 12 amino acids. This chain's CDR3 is CASSAGYPPLHF. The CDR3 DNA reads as TGTGCCAGCAGCGCAGGATACCCACCCCTCCACTTT.

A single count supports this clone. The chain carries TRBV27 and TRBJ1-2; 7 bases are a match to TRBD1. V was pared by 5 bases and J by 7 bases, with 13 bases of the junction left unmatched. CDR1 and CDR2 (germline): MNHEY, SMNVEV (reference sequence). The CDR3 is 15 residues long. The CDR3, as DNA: TGTGCCAGCAGTCCACAGGGGAACAGCCGTCTTGGCTACACCTTC. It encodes CASSPQGNSRLGYTF.

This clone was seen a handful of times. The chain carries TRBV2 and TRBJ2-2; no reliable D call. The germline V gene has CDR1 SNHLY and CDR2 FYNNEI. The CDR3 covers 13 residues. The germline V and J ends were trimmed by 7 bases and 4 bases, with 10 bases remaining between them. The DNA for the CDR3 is TGTGCCAGCACTTCGGTGAGCACCGGGGAGCTGTTTTTT. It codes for CASTSVSTGELFF.

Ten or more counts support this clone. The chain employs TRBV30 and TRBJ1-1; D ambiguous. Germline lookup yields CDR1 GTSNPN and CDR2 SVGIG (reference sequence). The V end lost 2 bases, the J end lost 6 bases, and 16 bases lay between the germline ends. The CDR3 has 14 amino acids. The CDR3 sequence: CAWSLNVGSPEAFF. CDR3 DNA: TGTGCCTGGAGTTTAAATGTCGGTTCTCCTGAAGCTTTCTTT.

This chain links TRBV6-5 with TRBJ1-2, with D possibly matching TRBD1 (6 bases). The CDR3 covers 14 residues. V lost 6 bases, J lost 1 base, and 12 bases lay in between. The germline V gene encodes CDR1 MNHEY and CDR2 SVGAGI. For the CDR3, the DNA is TGTGCCAGCAGCCCGGACAGCAGTAACTATGGCTACACCTTC. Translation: CASSPDSSNYGYTF.